The 5 T cell receptor beta chains below come from one sample, sequenced in a study of T cells in tuberculosis. Produced via immunoSEQ multiplex PCR; TCRdb's table is partial and in-frame only. Of over 20,000 clones listed, about 97% are singletons. Sequenced: PBMCs. The receptors here all came from a donor aged 10-29 years with latent tuberculosis or without tuberculosis infection.

The V call is TRBV19, the J call TRBJ1-5; no clear D gene. Germline V gives CDR1 LNHDA, CDR2 SQIVND (reference sequence). This CDR3 is 15 amino acids long. V was clipped by 5 bases and J by 2 bases, with 13 bases between them. The CDR3 reads CASSATPSGNQPQHF. The DNA of the CDR3 is TGTGCCAGTAGTGCTACCCCCTCCGGCAATCAGCCCCAGCATTTT.

The rearrangement uses TRBV6-5 and TRBJ2-6, with D perhaps matching TRBD2 (5 bases). Looked up from germline, CDR1 is MNHEY and CDR2 is SVGAGI. Between the trimmed V and J ends, which lost 0 bases and 3 bases, there was a span of 6 bases. The CDR3 covers 15 residues. Here the CDR3 DNA reads TGTGCCAGCAGTTACTCCGGAGGTGGGGCCAACGTCCTGACTTTC. It is translated as CASSYSGGGANVLTF.

The V call is TRBV30, the J call TRBJ2-7; D not resolved. Germline loops: CDR1 GTSNPN, CDR2 SVGIG (reference sequence). The length of the CDR3 is 13 residues. The V end was cut by 2 bases, the J end by 3 bases, with 11 bases between. Here the CDR3 reads CAWSPGGLYEQYF. The CDR3, as DNA: TGTGCCTGGAGTCCCGGCGGCCTCTACGAGCAGTACTTC.

This chain connects TRBV15 to TRBJ2-7; D remains ambiguous. The CDR3 extends over 12 amino acids. Deletions cut 0 bases from V and 2 bases from J, with 2 bases between. Germline V gene lookup returns CDR1 LNHNV and CDR2 YYDKDF (reference sequence). CDR3 sequence reads: CATSRDTYEQYF. CDR3 sequence (DNA): TGTGCCACCAGCAGAGATACCTACGAGCAGTACTTC.

V usage is TRBV5-6 and J usage is TRBJ1-2, with TRBD1 matching over 7 bases. J was trimmed by 5 bases and V by 4 bases; bases with no gene match: 11. The CDR3 has 15 residues. The germline gives CDR1 SGHDT, CDR2 YYEEEE. This CDR3 is CASSLPGTDIYGYTF. As DNA, the CDR3 is TGTGCCAGCAGCCTTCCCGGGACAGACATTTATGGCTACACCTTC. The whole variable domain, filled in from reference TRBV5-6 and TRBJ1-2, reads DAGVTQSPTHLIKTRGQQVTLRCSPKSGHDTVSWYQQALGQGPQFIFQYYEEEERQRGNFPDRFSGHQFPNYSSELNVNALLLGDSALYLCASSLPGTDIYGYTFGSGTRLTVV.